This T cell receptor (beta chain) was captured in a study of T cells in Graves' hyperthyroidism and ophthalmopathy. Overall study findings and caveats: Ophthalmopathy and stable hyperthyroidism were told apart by a 13 V-J model.

RNA transcripts yielded amplified TCR beta CDR3 regions. Using the HTBI primer set, a first-round RT-PCR was run on the TCR CDR3. TCRdb re-derived calls from the multiplex PCR reads in MiXCR, one entry per CDR3 protein. The table lists under 450,000 distinct CDR3 sequences, 17% of them singletons. This clonotype was recorded a few times. What it recognizes is unknown. J gave up 3 bases and V 8 bases, and 6 bases lay outside the gene matches. The CDR3 loop spans 14 amino acids. CDR1 is ENHRY and CDR2 is SYGVKD in the germline V gene. The TCR comes from a woman in her twenties or thirties with Graves' hyperthyroidism that later progressed to Graves' ophthalmopathy. The chain links TRBV10-3 to TRBJ1-3; TRBD1 agrees at 8 bases. Sequencing input: blood. The CDR3 DNA is TGTGCCATCCGACAGGGGACGGTTGGAAACACCATATATTTT. Its protein product is CAIRQGTVGNTIYF.